The rows below give T cell receptor beta chains drawn from one sample of a study of blood T cell repertoires in COVID-19. The data were produced by immunoSEQ multiplex PCR, yet TCRdb's version contains in-frame clones alone and is incomplete. The sample records about 260,000 clones, about 90% being singletons. Source material: PBMCs or T cells enriched from blood (not recorded which). Receptors were obtained from a man aged 50 or older who had been exposed to COVID-19. Both conserved end residues are part of each CDR3.

V	J	CDR3
TRBV18	TRBJ1-4	CASSTGPGQGAPGKLFF
TRBV28	TRBJ1-2	CASSPAGVEVYGYTF
TRBV7-9	TRBJ2-2	CASGIAGRTGELFF
TRBV9	TRBJ1-2	CASSVRTGEVGGYTF
TRBV18	TRBJ1-1	CASSPLRDMNTEAFF
TRBV2	TRBJ2-2	CASGLAGVGELFF
TRBV6-5	TRBJ2-3	CASSYSNRGIDTQYF
TRBV28	TRBJ1-2	CASINDRLNYGYTF
TRBV5-4	TRBJ1-2	CASSLYREDGYTF
TRBV19	TRBJ2-5	CASSIGQNQETQYF
TRBV28	TRBJ1-4	CASSRDRNNEKLFF
TRBV29-1	TRBJ1-5	CSVVGQPNQPQHF
TRBV9	TRBJ2-3	CASSGGLAGGLTDTQYF
TRBV29-1	TRBJ1-2	CSVGQNAINYGYTF
TRBV24-1	TRBJ1-1	CATSDLGVSGGMNTEAFF
TRBV7-9	TRBJ1-1	CASSDRLGEAFF
TRBV11-2	TRBJ2-1	CASSPLWRREQFF
TRBV11-2	TRBJ2-5	CASSSPTGAETQYF
TRBV28	TRBJ1-6	CASSSPPSLSYNSPLHF
TRBV23-1	TRBJ1-3	CASKTVSGNTIYF